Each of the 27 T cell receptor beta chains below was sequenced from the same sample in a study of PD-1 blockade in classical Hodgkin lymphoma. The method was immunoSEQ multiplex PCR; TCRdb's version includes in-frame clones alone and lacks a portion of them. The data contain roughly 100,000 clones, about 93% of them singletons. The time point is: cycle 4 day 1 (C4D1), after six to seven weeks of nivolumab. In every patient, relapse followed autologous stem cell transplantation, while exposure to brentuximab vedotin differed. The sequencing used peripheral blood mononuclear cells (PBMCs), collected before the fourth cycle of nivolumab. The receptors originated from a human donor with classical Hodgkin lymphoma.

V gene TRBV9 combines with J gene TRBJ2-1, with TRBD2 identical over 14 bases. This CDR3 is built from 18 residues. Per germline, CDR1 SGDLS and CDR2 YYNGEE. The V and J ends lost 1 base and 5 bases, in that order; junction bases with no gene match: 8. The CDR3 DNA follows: TGTGCCAGCAGCGTAACGACTAGCGGGAGGGCCACCCACAATGAGCAGTTCTTC. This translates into CASSVTTSGRATHNEQFF.

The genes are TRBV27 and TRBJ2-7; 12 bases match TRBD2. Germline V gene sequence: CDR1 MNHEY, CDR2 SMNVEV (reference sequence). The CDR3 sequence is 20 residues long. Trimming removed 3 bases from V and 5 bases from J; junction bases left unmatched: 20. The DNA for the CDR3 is TGTGCCAGCAGTTTCGAAAAGACTAGCGGGAGAGTTTCGCGCCGCAACGAGCAGTACTTC. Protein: CASSFEKTSGRVSRRNEQYF.

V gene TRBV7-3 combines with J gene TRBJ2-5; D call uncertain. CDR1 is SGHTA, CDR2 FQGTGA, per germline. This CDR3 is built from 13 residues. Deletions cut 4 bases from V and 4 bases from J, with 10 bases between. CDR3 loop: CASSSRSGETQYF. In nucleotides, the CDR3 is TGTGCCAGCAGCTCTCGATCGGGAGAGACCCAGTACTTC.

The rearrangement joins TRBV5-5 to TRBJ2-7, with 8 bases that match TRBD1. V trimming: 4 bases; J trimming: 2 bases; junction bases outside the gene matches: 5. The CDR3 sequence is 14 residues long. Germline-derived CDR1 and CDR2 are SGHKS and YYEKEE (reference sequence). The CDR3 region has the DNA TGTGCCAGCAGCCTCCGGGGACAGGCCTACGAGCAGTACTTC. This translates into CASSLRGQAYEQYF.

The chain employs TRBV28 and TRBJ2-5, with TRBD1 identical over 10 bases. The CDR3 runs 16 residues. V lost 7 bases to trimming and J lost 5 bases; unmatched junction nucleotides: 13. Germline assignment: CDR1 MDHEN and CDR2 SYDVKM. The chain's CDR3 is CASIKWGQGKVETQYF. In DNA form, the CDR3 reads TGTGCCAGCATAAAATGGGGACAGGGGAAGGTTGAGACCCAGTACTTC.

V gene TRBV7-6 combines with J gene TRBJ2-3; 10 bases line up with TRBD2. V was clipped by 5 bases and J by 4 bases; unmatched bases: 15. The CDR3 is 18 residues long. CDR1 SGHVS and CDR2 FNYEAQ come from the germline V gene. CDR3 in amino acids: CASSPDLPLAGESDTQYF. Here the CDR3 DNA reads TGTGCCAGCAGCCCCGACCTTCCCCTAGCGGGGGAATCAGATACGCAGTATTTT.

CDR3 nucleotides: TGTGCCAGCAGCCAACTAGCGGGACGCTACGAGCAGTACTTC. This gives the protein CASSQLAGRYEQYF. The V call is TRBV6-5, the J call TRBJ2-7, with 10 positions matching TRBD2. Germline V gives CDR1 MNHEY, CDR2 SVGAGI. J was trimmed by 3 bases and V by 6 bases; bases with no gene match: 5. The CDR3 has 14 amino acids.

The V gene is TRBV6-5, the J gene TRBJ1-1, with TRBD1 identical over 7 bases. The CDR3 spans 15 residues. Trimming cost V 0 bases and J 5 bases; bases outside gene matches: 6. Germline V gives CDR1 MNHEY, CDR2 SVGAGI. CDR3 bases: TGTGCCAGCAGTTACTCGGCCAGGGGGGGGACTGAAGCTTTCTTT. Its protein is CASSYSARGGTEAFF.

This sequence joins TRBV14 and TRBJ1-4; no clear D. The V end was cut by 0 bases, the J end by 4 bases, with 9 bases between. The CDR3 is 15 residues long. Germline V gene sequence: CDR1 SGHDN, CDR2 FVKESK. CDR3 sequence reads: CASSQELADNEKLFF. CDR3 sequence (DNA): TGTGCCAGCAGCCAAGAATTGGCGGATAATGAAAAACTGTTTTTT.

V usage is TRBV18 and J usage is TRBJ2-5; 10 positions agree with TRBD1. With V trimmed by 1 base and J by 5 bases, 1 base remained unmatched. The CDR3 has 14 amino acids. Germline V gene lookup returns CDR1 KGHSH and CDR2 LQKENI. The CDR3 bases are TGTGCCAGCTCACCACTGGACAGGGGGGAGACCCAGTACTTC. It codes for CASSPLDRGETQYF.

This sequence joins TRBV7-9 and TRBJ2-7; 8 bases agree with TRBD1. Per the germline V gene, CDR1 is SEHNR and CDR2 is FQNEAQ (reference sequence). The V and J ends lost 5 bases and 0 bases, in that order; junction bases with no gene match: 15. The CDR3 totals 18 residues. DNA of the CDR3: TGTGCCAGCAGCCGTGGAGCGCCGACAGGGGCTGACTCCTACGAGCAGTACTTC. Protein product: CASSRGAPTGADSYEQYF.

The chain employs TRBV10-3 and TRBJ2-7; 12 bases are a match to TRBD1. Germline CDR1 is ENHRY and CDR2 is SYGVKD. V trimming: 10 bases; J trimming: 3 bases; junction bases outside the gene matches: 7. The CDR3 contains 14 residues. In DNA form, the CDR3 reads TGTGCCACGCGGGACAGGGGGCCTTTCTACGAGCAGTACTTC. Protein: CATRDRGPFYEQYF.

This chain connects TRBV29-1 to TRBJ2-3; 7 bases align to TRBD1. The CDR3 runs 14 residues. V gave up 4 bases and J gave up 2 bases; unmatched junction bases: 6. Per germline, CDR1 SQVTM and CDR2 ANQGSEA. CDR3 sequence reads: CSVGGTGATDTQYF. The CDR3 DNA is TGCAGCGTTGGGGGTACAGGGGCCACAGATACGCAGTATTTT.

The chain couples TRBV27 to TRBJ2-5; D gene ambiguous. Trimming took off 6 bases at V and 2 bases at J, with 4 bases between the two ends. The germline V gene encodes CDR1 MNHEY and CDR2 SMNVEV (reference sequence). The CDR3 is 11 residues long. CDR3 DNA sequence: TGTGCCAGCAGACAACAAGAGACCCAGTACTTC. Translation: CASRQQETQYF.

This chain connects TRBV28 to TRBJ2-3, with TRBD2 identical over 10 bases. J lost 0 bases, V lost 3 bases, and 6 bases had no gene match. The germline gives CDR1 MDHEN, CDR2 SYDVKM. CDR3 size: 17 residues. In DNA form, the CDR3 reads TGTGCCAGCAGTTTCTCCCCGACTAGCGGGAGCACAGATACGCAGTATTTT. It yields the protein CASSFSPTSGSTDTQYF.

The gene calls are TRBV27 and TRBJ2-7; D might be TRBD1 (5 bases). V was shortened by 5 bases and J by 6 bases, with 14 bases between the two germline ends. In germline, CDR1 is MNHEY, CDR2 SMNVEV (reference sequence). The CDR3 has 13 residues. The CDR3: CASSEGVLSEQYF. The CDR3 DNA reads TGTGCCAGCAGTGAAGGGGTACTGTCCGAGCAGTACTTC.

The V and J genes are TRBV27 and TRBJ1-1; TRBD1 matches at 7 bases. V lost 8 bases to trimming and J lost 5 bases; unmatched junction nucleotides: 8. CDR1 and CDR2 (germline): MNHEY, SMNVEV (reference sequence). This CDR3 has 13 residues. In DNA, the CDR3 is TGTGCCAGCTCCCAGGGGGGCCTGACTGAAGCTTTCTTT. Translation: CASSQGGLTEAFF.

This CDR3 is CASSQDLRYEQYF. The CDR3 coding sequence is TGTGCCAGCAGCCAAGACCTCAGATACGAGCAGTACTTC. V is TRBV14 and J is TRBJ2-7, with D uncertain. V gave up 0 bases and J gave up 4 bases, with 7 bases separating them. CDR3 length: 13 amino acids. Germline values: CDR1 SGHDN, CDR2 FVKESK.

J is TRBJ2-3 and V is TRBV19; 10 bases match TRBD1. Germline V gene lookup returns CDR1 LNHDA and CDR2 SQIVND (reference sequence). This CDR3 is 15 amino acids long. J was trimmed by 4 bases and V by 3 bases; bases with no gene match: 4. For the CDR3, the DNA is TGTGCCAGTAGTATGGGGGACAGGGGCGCAGATACGCAGTATTTT. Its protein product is CASSMGDRGADTQYF. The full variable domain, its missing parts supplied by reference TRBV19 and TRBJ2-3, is DGGITQSPKYLFRKEGQNVTLSCEQNLNHDAMYWYRQDPGQGLRLIYYSQIVNDFQKGDIAEGYSVSREKKESFPLTVTSAQKNPTAFYLCASSMGDRGADTQYFGPGTRLTVL.

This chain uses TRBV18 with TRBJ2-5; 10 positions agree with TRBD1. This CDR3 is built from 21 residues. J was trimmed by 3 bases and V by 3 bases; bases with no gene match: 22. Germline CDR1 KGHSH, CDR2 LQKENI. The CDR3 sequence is CASSPFPLSTGTGAKEETQYF. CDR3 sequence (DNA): TGTGCCAGCTCACCGTTCCCCCTCAGCACCGGGACAGGGGCCAAAGAAGAGACCCAGTACTTC.

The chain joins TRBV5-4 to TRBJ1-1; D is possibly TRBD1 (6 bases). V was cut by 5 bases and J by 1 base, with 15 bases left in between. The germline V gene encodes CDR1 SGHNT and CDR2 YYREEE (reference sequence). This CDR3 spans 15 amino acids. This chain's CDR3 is CASRNRDTANTEAFF. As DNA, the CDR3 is TGTGCCAGCAGGAACCGGGACACAGCGAACACTGAAGCTTTCTTT.

CDR3 DNA: TGTGCCGCGCTGGGACAGGGGATTAACTATGGCTACACCTTC. This sequence encodes CAALGQGINYGYTF. V is TRBV10-3 and J is TRBJ1-2, with TRBD1 matching over 10 bases. The germline CDR1 and CDR2 sequences are ENHRY and SYGVKD. There are 14 residues in the CDR3. V trimming: 11 bases; J trimming: 1 base; junction bases outside the gene matches: 7.

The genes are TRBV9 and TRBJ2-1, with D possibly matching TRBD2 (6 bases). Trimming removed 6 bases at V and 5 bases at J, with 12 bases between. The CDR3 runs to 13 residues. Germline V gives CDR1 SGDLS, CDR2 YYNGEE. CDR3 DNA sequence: TGTGCCAGCACGGGACTCACGAACAATGAGCAGTTCTTC. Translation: CASTGLTNNEQFF.

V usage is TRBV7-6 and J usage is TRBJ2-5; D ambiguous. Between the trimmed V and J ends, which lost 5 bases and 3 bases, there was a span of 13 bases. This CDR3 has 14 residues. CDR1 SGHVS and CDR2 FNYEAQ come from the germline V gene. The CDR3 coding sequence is TGTGCCAGCAGCCCAACCGGCAGAAAAGAGACCCAGTACTTC. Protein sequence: CASSPTGRKETQYF.

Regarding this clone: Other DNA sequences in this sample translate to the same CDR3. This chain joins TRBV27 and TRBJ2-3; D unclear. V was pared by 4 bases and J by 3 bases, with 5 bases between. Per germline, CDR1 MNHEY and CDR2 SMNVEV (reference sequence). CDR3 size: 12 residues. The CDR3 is CASSSRTDTQYF. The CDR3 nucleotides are TGTGCCAGCAGTTCAAGGACAGATACGCAGTATTTT.

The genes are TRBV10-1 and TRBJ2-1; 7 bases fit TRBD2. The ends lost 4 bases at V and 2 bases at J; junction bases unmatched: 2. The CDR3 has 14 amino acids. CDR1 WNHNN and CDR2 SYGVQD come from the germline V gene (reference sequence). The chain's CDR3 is CASSAGTTYNEQFF. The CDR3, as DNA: TGCGCCAGCAGTGCCGGGACTACCTACAATGAGCAGTTCTTC.

The DNA of the CDR3 is TGTGCCAGCAGCTCCCGACGTCGGGGAGAGACCCAGTACTTC. Encoded protein: CASSSRRRGETQYF. The chain couples TRBV7-6 to TRBJ2-5; possible D gene TRBD2, 5 bases. This CDR3 is built from 14 residues. Germline V gives CDR1 SGHVS, CDR2 FNYEAQ. V shed 4 bases and J shed 4 bases, with 13 bases lying between them.